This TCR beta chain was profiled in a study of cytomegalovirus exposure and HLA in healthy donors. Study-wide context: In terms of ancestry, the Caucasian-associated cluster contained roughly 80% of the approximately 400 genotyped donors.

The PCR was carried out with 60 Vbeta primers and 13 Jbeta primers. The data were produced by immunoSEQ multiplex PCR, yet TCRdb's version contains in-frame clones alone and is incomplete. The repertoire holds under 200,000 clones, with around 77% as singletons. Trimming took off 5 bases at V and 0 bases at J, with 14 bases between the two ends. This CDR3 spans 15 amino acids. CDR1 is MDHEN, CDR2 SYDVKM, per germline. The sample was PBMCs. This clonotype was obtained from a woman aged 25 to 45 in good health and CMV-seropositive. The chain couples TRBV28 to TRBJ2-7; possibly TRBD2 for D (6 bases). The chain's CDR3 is CASSSRDFYSYEQYF. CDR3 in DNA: TGTGCCAGCAGTAGCCGGGACTTTTACTCCTACGAGCAGTACTTC.